Following are 18 T cell receptor beta chains from one sample sequenced in a study of regulatory T cells in long-lasting Graves disease. Building the TCR beta libraries relied on iRepertoire HTBI primers, and CDR3 regions underwent Arm-PCR. TCRdb itself ran the multiplex PCR reads through MiXCR, one entry per CDR3 protein. The sample holds fewer than 650,000 distinct CDR3 sequences, 15% to 20% seen once. Time point: newly diagnosed GD, antithyroid drugs for less than 3 months. PBMC RNA was the source of the TCR library. This sample also belongs to another study, concerning T cells in Graves' hyperthyroidism and ophthalmopathy.

Source: peripheral blood mononuclear cells (PBMCs), taken at new diagnosis, from a patient treated with antithyroid drugs. The receptors were gathered from a man aged 18-30 years with Graves disease.

This clonotype was observed many times. The rearrangement joins TRBV3-1 to TRBJ1-2; D is possibly TRBD1 (5 bases). There are 13 residues in the CDR3. V dropped 5 bases and J dropped 5 bases, with 12 bases sitting between them. CDR1 is LGHDT, CDR2 YNNKEL, per germline (reference sequence). CDR3 loop: CASSDQTDYGYTF. The CDR3 DNA is TGTGCCAGCAGCGACCAGACAGATTATGGCTACACCTTC.

This clonotype showed up many times. This chain links TRBV5-1 with TRBJ1-5; no clear D gene. CDR3 length equals 14 residues. Looked up from germline, CDR1 is SGHRS and CDR2 is YFSETQ. With 2 bases removed from V and 7 bases from J, the gap between germline ends came to 13 bases. The CDR3 region is CASSFFSRRQPQHF. Written as DNA, the CDR3 is TGCGCCAGCAGCTTTTTCTCAAGGCGGCAGCCCCAGCATTTT.

This chain links TRBV12-3 or TRBV12-4 with TRBJ2-3; 8 positions agree with TRBD2. V dropped 4 bases and J dropped 3; count of bases not matched to a gene: 12. This CDR3 spans 17 amino acids. CDR3 nucleotides: TGTGCCAGCAGTTCATCCGGACTAGCATGGGGGACAGATACGCAGTATTTT. Its translation: CASSSSGLAWGTDTQYF.

This chain links TRBV27 with TRBJ1-3, with a weak D call TRBD1 (6 bases). Germline lookup yields CDR1 MNHEY and CDR2 SMNVEV (reference sequence). The CDR3 runs to 17 residues. V was clipped by 6 bases and J by 1 base, with 19 bases between them. DNA of the CDR3: TGTGCCAGCAGAGGGGGGAACGGGGGATCATCTGGAAACACCATATATTTT. Residues: CASRGGNGGSSGNTIYF.

A word on this clonotype: Given a much more abundant clone one base away, this may be a read error. The J gene is TRBJ2-7, the V gene TRBV7-9; D ambiguous. The CDR3 extends over 12 amino acids. Germline V gene data show CDR1 as SEHNR and CDR2 as FQNEAQ (reference sequence). CDR3 region: CTSSLEPDEQYF. The CDR3 coding sequence is TGTACCAGCAGCTTAGAGCCGGACGAGCAGTACTTC.

The CDR3 region is CSGTIAGGYQETQYF. CDR3 coding DNA: TGCAGCGGAACGATAGCGGGAGGGTACCAAGAGACCCAGTACTTC. The chain uses TRBV29-1 and TRBJ2-5; 11 bases fit TRBD2. Trimming cost V 7 bases and J 0 bases; bases outside gene matches: 7. Germline-derived CDR1 and CDR2 are SQVTM and ANQGSEA. There are 15 residues in the CDR3. Together with reference TRBV29-1 and TRBJ2-5, the CDR3 gives the full variable domain: SAVISQKPSRDICQRGTSLTIQCQVDSQVTMMFWYRQQPGQSLTLIATANQGSEATYESGFVIDKFPISRPNLTFSTLTVSNMSPEDSSIYLCSGTIAGGYQETQYFGPGTRLLVL.

This clonotype was detected many times. The chain uses TRBV12-3 or TRBV12-4 and TRBJ2-7; the D gene could be TRBD1 or TRBD2 (5 bases each). V was pared by 6 bases and J by 3 bases, with 24 bases between. The length of the CDR3 is 17 residues. The chain's CDR3 is CASSPGDVAVSYYEQYF. CDR3 sequence (DNA): TGTGCCAGCAGCCCTGGGGACGTAGCAGTCTCCTACTACGAGCAGTACTTC.

In this sample, this clonotype turned up many times. The chain joins TRBV12-3 or TRBV12-4 to TRBJ1-4; the D gene is possibly TRBD1 (6 bases). CDR3 length: 14 amino acids. The V and J ends lost 6 bases and 3 bases respectively, with 11 bases between them. The CDR3: CASSRGAANEKLFF. CDR3 in DNA: TGTGCCAGCAGCCGGGGGGCAGCTAATGAAAAACTGTTTTTT.

This clonotype was seen at least ten times. The gene calls are TRBV3-1 and TRBJ1-5; the D is unclear. The V and J ends lost 1 base and 5 bases respectively, with 12 bases between them. Germline values: CDR1 LGHDT, CDR2 YNNKEL (reference sequence). The CDR3 totals 15 residues. The CDR3 DNA reads as TGTGCCAGCAGCCAAGGAGGTGGGAGAGATCAGCCCCAGCATTTT. This gives the protein CASSQGGGRDQPQHF.

The rearrangement uses TRBV30 and TRBJ1-2, with a weak D call TRBD1 (5 bases). The CDR3 covers 12 residues. Per the germline V gene, CDR1 is GTSNPN and CDR2 is SVGIG (reference sequence). V dropped 2 bases and J dropped 7 bases, with 11 bases sitting between them. Here the CDR3 reads CAWSRGPSGYTF. The CDR3 nucleotides read TGTGCCTGGAGTAGGGGCCCCTCTGGCTACACCTTC.

This clonotype appeared many times. CDR3 in amino acids: CASSATGRETQYF. The CDR3 coding sequence is TGTGCCAGCAGCGCCACGGGACGAGAGACCCAGTACTTC. The genes are TRBV6-1 and TRBJ2-5, with D tentatively TRBD1 or TRBD2 (5 bases each). Germline assignment: CDR1 MNHNS and CDR2 SASEGT. The V gene lost 6 bases and the J gene lost 4 bases, with 12 bases spanning the gap. The CDR3 runs to 13 residues.

This clonotype was seen ten or more times. This sequence joins TRBV11-2 and TRBJ2-7, with TRBD2 as a possible D gene (6 bases). CDR1 is SGHAT, CDR2 FQNNGV, per germline. Trimming shortened V by 0 bases and J by 3 bases, and 18 bases separated the two germline ends. There are 17 residues in the CDR3. CDR3 sequence: CASSLERAGTYYYEQYF. CDR3 bases: TGTGCCAGCAGCTTAGAGAGGGCGGGGACGTACTACTACGAGCAGTACTTC.

This clonotype was seen ten or more times. The CDR3 DNA sequence: TGTGCCAGCAGTGAAGCGGTGTCAGCACTTTACAATGAGCAGTTCTTC. The encoded protein is CASSEAVSALYNEQFF. The chain carries TRBV2 and TRBJ2-1; D not certain. Germline V gives CDR1 SNHLY, CDR2 FYNNEI. The CDR3 sequence is 16 residues long. V was pared by 0 bases and J by 4 bases, with 13 bases between.

This clonotype was found many times. The gene calls are TRBV18 and TRBJ2-3; TRBD1 agrees at 7 bases. This CDR3 has 14 amino acids. Losses at the gene ends were 3 bases for V and 4 bases for J; bases not matched to a gene: 4. The V gene's germline CDR1 is KGHSH and CDR2 LQKENI. CDR3: CASSPETGSDTQYF. For the CDR3, the DNA is TGTGCCAGCTCACCTGAGACAGGGTCAGATACGCAGTATTTT.

This clonotype was seen many times. As DNA, the CDR3 is TGTGCCTGGGCCCTCAGCGCGAAGCCCCAGCATTTT. Translation: CAWALSAKPQHF. The J gene is TRBJ1-5, the V gene TRBV30; no clear D. Germline CDR1 is GTSNPN and CDR2 is SVGIG (reference sequence). Trimming removed 5 bases from V and 8 bases from J, with 13 bases in between. The CDR3 has 12 residues.

This clonotype was observed a few times. The rearrangement joins TRBV3-1 to TRBJ2-7; the match to TRBD2 covers 14 bases. The V segment lost 5 bases and the J segment 5 bases; nucleotides outside the gene matches: 5. The CDR3 has 15 residues. Germline assignment: CDR1 LGHDT and CDR2 YNNKEL (reference sequence). CDR3 nucleotides: TGTGCCAGCAGCACCCGACTAGCGGGAGGGAACGAGCAGTACTTC. It encodes CASSTRLAGGNEQYF.

V gene TRBV6-1 combines with J gene TRBJ2-5; tentative D call: TRBD2 (6 bases). Germline V gene sequence: CDR1 MNHNS, CDR2 SASEGT. Trimming pared 8 bases from V and 5 bases from J, leaving 12 bases between. The CDR3 covers 12 residues. The CDR3 loop is CASGWGEETQYF. Written as DNA, the CDR3 is TGTGCCAGCGGATGGGGGGAGGAGACCCAGTACTTC.

The chain couples TRBV6-2 or TRBV6-3 to TRBJ1-5; 8 bases are shared with TRBD1. V shed 3 bases and J 5 bases; nucleotides not matched to a gene: 3. Germline assignment: CDR1 MNHEY and CDR2 SVGEGT. This CDR3 spans 14 amino acids. The CDR3 DNA reads TGTGCCAGCAGTTATGACAGGGGCGATCAGCCCCAGCATTTT. Translation: CASSYDRGDQPQHF.